Following are 21 T cell receptor beta chains from one sample sequenced in a study of blood T cell repertoires in COVID-19. Sequenced by immunoSEQ multiplex PCR; TCRdb stores in-frame clones only, minus some. Seen here are about 160,000 clones, 80% observed once, and the top ten hold less than 6%. The material sequenced was PBMCs or T cells enriched from blood (not recorded which). These TCRs come from a man between 40 and 49 years old who had recovered from COVID-19.

The chain recombines TRBV19 with TRBJ1-1, with 7 positions matching TRBD1. V gave up 5 bases and J gave up 1 base; unmatched junction bases: 4. The CDR3 has 14 amino acids. Germline-derived CDR1 and CDR2 are LNHDA and SQIVND (reference sequence). CDR3 protein: CASSAWDRNTEAFF. The CDR3 DNA is TGTGCCAGTAGTGCCTGGGACAGGAACACTGAAGCTTTCTTT.

This rearrangement joins TRBV9 to TRBJ2-5; TRBD2 aligns across 9 bases. This CDR3 has 15 residues. With 0 bases clipped from V and 5 bases from J, the junction kept 5 bases outside the gene matches. Germline-derived CDR1 and CDR2 are SGDLS and YYNGEE. In nucleotides, the CDR3 is TGTGCCAGCAGCGTAGGCGGGGGGGCCAGTGAGACCCAGTACTTC. The encoded protein is CASSVGGGASETQYF.

The genes are TRBV5-6 and TRBJ1-4; no clear D gene. Per the germline V gene, CDR1 is SGHDT and CDR2 is YYEEEE. V shed 5 bases and J shed 3 bases, with 8 bases lying between them. The CDR3 has 13 residues. CDR3 region: CASRRDPNEKLFF. CDR3 DNA: TGTGCCAGCAGGAGGGATCCTAATGAAAAACTGTTTTTT. Using reference TRBV5-6 and TRBJ1-4 for the parts outside the CDR3, the full variable domain is DAGVTQSPTHLIKTRGQQVTLRCSPKSGHDTVSWYQQALGQGPQFIFQYYEEEERQRGNFPDRFSGHQFPNYSSELNVNALLLGDSALYLCASRRDPNEKLFFGSGTQLSVL.

This rearrangement joins TRBV29-1 to TRBJ1-6; D is uncertain. Looked up from germline, CDR1 is SQVTM and CDR2 is ANQGSEA. Trimming took 4 bases from V and 8 from J, leaving 12 bases between them. This CDR3 has 13 residues. The CDR3 reads CSVGGGRDSPLHF. CDR3 in DNA: TGCAGCGTTGGAGGAGGGCGGGATTCACCCCTCCACTTT.

Ten or more counts support this clone. V gene TRBV21-1 combines with J gene TRBJ1-2; the table assigns TRBD1, which was not confirmed against the DNA. TRBV21-1 is shown as a pseudogene. The CDR3 sequence is 13 residues long. Here the CDR3 reads CASSIQGGYGYTF. The CDR3 nucleotides are TGTGCCAGCAGCATACAGGGTGGGTATGGCTACACCTTC.

V is TRBV5-1 and J is TRBJ1-4; perhaps TRBD1 as D (5 bases). The germline V gene has CDR1 SGHRS and CDR2 YFSETQ. CDR3 length: 14 amino acids. Trimming took off 3 bases at V and 8 bases at J, with 14 bases between the two ends. The CDR3 here is CASSWDSAQEKLFF. CDR3 nucleotide sequence: TGCGCCAGCAGCTGGGACTCCGCGCAAGAAAAACTGTTTTTT.

This clone was seen just once. V usage is TRBV5-1 and J usage is TRBJ2-5; D unclear. Germline V gene sequence: CDR1 SGHRS, CDR2 YFSETQ. This CDR3 region has 16 residues. Trimming removed 4 bases from V and 2 bases from J, with 18 bases in between. The CDR3 sequence: CASSRSLGRGQETQYF. CDR3 DNA: TGCGCCAGCAGCCGATCTCTAGGTCGTGGGCAAGAGACCCAGTACTTC.

The V gene is TRBV3-1 (or the pseudogene TRBV3-2), the J gene TRBJ1-4; 8 bases fit TRBD1. The germline V gene has CDR1 LGHDT and CDR2 YNNKEL (reference sequence). The length of the CDR3 is 16 residues. V dropped 0 bases and J dropped 5; count of bases not matched to a gene: 5. For the CDR3, the DNA is TGTGCCAGCAGCCAAGAGGTCGGGACAGGAAATGAAAAACTGTTTTTT. Translating gives CASSQEVGTGNEKLFF.

This clone showed up just a few times. The chain recombines TRBV18 with TRBJ2-1; 9 positions agree with TRBD2. In germline, CDR1 is KGHSH, CDR2 LQKENI. This CDR3 is built from 15 residues. The V segment lost 4 bases and the J segment 3 bases; nucleotides outside the gene matches: 4. The CDR3 here is CASSHPSGNYNEQFF. The CDR3 DNA follows: TGTGCCAGCTCACATCCTAGCGGGAACTACAATGAGCAGTTCTTC.

As concerns this clone: Its ends do not fully match the called genes, so a read error is possible. The chain is built from TRBV11-2 and TRBJ2-3; D is possibly TRBD1 (5 bases). The germline V gene encodes CDR1 SGHAT and CDR2 FQNNGV. This CDR3 has 16 amino acids. Written as DNA, the CDR3 is TGTGCCAGCAGCTTACGACAGCCGCCGGGTTCAGACACGCAGTATTTT. Translated, it gives CASSLRQPPGSDTQYF.

This chain joins TRBV30 and TRBJ1-1, with no clear D. Germline CDR1 reads GTSNPN; CDR2 reads SVGIG (reference sequence). Trimming shortened V by 0 bases and J by 0 bases, and 5 bases separated the two germline ends. The CDR3 runs to 13 residues. DNA for the CDR3: TGTGCCTGGAGTGTATACATGAACACTGAAGCTTTCTTT. Translation gives CAWSVYMNTEAFF.

This clone was counted a few times. V and J are TRBV7-9 and TRBJ1-2; TRBD1 is a possible D gene (5 bases). CDR3 length: 16 residues. V lost 7 bases and J 0 bases, leaving 18 bases between the germline ends. Germline V lookup: CDR1 SEHNR, CDR2 FQNEAQ (reference sequence). Here the CDR3 reads CASISGTGGANYGYTF. CDR3 nucleotide sequence: TGTGCCAGCATCTCCGGCACCGGGGGGGCTAACTATGGCTACACCTTC. The full variable domain, its missing parts supplied by reference TRBV7-9 and TRBJ1-2, is DTGVSQNPRHKITKRGQNVTFRCDPISEHNRLYWYRQTLGQGPEFLTYFQNEAQLEKSRLLSDRFSAERPKGSFSTLEIQRTEQGDSAMYLCASISGTGGANYGYTFGSGTRLTVV.

The rearrangement links TRBV9 to TRBJ2-5; perhaps TRBD2 as D (5 bases). The CDR3 sequence is 14 residues long. The germline V gene has CDR1 SGDLS and CDR2 YYNGEE. Trimming shortened V by 1 base and J by 1 base, and 8 bases separated the two germline ends. In nucleotides, the CDR3 is TGTGCCAGCAGCGTATCCCTAGCCCAAGAGACCCAGTACTTC. Amino acids: CASSVSLAQETQYF.

This sequence joins TRBV5-1 and TRBJ1-3, with TRBD1 as a possible D gene (6 bases). The CDR3 length is 15 residues. Per the germline V gene, CDR1 is SGHRS and CDR2 is YFSETQ. V shed 0 bases and J shed 0 bases, with 7 bases lying between them. CDR3 in amino acids: CASSLGGGSGNTIYF. CDR3 coding DNA: TGCGCCAGCAGCTTGGGAGGGGGCTCTGGAAACACCATATATTTT.

V usage is TRBV2 and J usage is TRBJ2-1, with 10 bases lining up with TRBD2. V trimming: 4 bases; J trimming: 1 base; junction bases outside the gene matches: 10. Germline-derived CDR1 and CDR2 are SNHLY and FYNNEI. CDR3 length: 18 residues. CDR3 nucleotides: TGTGCCAGCAGTGGCGGACTAGCGGCCCCCGGGTCCTACAATGAGCAGTTCTTC. Its protein product is CASSGGLAAPGSYNEQFF.

The chain has TRBV7-3 and TRBJ1-1; the match to TRBD1 covers 7 bases. After removal of 5 bases from V and 4 bases from J, the junction contained 13 bases not matched to a gene. There are 16 residues in the CDR3. Germline V gene data show CDR1 as SGHTA and CDR2 as FQGTGA. CDR3 residues: CASSPRQGALFTEAFF. The DNA for the CDR3 is TGTGCCAGCAGCCCGCGACAGGGAGCTCTTTTCACTGAAGCTTTCTTT.

The count of this clone is one. The chain links TRBV7-2 to TRBJ1-6; 8 nucleotides line up with TRBD1. Germline CDR1 SGHTA, CDR2 FQGNSA. After removal of 4 bases from V and 6 bases from J, the junction contained 5 bases not matched to a gene. The CDR3 has 15 residues. The CDR3 DNA follows: TGTGCCAGCAGCTCGCGGACAGGGCTTAATTCACCCCTCCACTTT. Protein product: CASSSRTGLNSPLHF.

The sample holds a few counts of this clone. The V and J genes are TRBV11-1 and TRBJ1-5; D gene uncertain. This CDR3 contains 18 residues. Trimming took off 0 bases at V and 3 bases at J, with 18 bases between the two ends. CDR1 and CDR2 (germline): SGHAT, FQDESV (reference sequence). CDR3: CASSLARNPKKTNQPQHF. DNA for the CDR3: TGTGCCAGCAGCTTAGCGCGAAATCCGAAAAAAACCAATCAGCCCCAGCATTTT.

The V call is TRBV7-6, the J call TRBJ2-7, with 7 bases that match TRBD2. CDR1 is SGHVS and CDR2 is FNYEAQ in the germline V gene. Unmatched junction bases numbered 9, after V lost 1 base and J lost 6 bases. The CDR3 spans 15 residues. The DNA for the CDR3 is TGTGCCAGCAGCTTAGAAATTTGGGGGAGGGGCGAGCAGTACTTC. It translates to CASSLEIWGRGEQYF.

This chain connects TRBV11-1 to TRBJ2-5, with TRBD1 matching over 8 bases. This CDR3 has 16 residues. From germline, CDR1 is SGHAT and CDR2 FQDESV (reference sequence). The V and J ends lost 5 bases and 2 bases, in that order; junction bases with no gene match: 10. The CDR3 DNA reads as TGTGCCAGCAGCCCCAGGACAGGGCGGAGGCAAGAGACCCAGTACTTC. Encoded protein: CASSPRTGRRQETQYF.

This clone was found a few times. This chain joins TRBV27 and TRBJ2-5; 8 positions match TRBD2. The V and J ends lost 2 bases and 2 bases, in that order; junction bases with no gene match: 7. Germline V gives CDR1 MNHEY, CDR2 SMNVEV (reference sequence). The CDR3 is 16 amino acids. The CDR3 bases are TGTGCCAGCAGTTTACGTAGCGGGGTTGAACAAGAGACCCAGTACTTC. Translation: CASSLRSGVEQETQYF.